This T cell receptor (beta chain) derives from a study of control samples from healthy donors and cancer patients. The table lists this clone with a count of one. The germline V gene encodes CDR1 MNHNS and CDR2 SASEGT. The V end was cut by 4 bases, the J end by 1 base, with 16 bases between. The CDR3 loop spans 16 amino acids. Data came from immunoSEQ multiplex PCR; TCRdb stores just in-frame clones and leaves some out. The top ten hold less than 2% of the sample, which has about 59,000 clones, more than 85% seen once. The chain has TRBV6-1 and TRBJ1-1; D is undetermined. The sequence was obtained from a man aged 35 to 55 with colorectal cancer. Sequenced sample: PBMCs. CDR3: CASSVSWALRNTEAFF. The CDR3 nucleotides read TGTGCCAGCAGTGTTTCCTGGGCACTAAGGAACACTGAAGCTTTCTTT.